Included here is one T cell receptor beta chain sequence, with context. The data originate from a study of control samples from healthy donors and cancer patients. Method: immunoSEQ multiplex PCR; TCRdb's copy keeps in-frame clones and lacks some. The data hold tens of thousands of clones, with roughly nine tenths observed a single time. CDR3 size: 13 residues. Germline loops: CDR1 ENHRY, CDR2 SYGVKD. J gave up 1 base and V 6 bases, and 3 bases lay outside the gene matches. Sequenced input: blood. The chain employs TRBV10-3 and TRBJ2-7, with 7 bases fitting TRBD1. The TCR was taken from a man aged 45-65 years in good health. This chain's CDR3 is CAIRGQRSYEQYF. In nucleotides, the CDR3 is TGTGCCATCAGGGGACAGCGATCCTACGAGCAGTACTTC.